Following are 28 T cell receptor beta chains from one sample sequenced in a study of spatial heterogeneity in lung cancer. Sample time point: sample taken at primary tumor resection. MiXCR was run by TCRdb on the 5' RACE reads, yielding one entry per CDR3 protein. The sample lists just under 95,000 distinct CDR3 sequences, over 9.5% occurring once. The sequencing used PBMCs, collected at surgery. The receptors were gathered from a male donor with early-stage non-small cell lung cancer.

This clonotype occurred a few times. The chain uses TRBV9 and TRBJ2-3, with D possibly matching TRBD2 (6 bases). The CDR3 is 16 amino acids. Germline loops: CDR1 SGDLS, CDR2 YYNGEE. Trimming removed 4 bases from V and 1 base from J, with 16 bases in between. The chain's CDR3 is CASSRDFQGGTDTQYF. CDR3 DNA: TGTGCCAGCAGCCGGGACTTCCAAGGGGGCACAGATACGCAGTATTTT. Combining the CDR3 with reference TRBV9 and TRBJ2-3 gives the whole variable domain DSGVTQTPKHLITATGQRVTLRCSPRSGDLSVYWYQQSLDQGLQFLIQYYNGEERAKGNILERFSAQQFPDLHSELNLSSLELGDSALYFCASSRDFQGGTDTQYFGPGTRLTVL.

This sequence joins TRBV5-1 and TRBJ2-1, with D uncertain. This CDR3 has 14 residues. The ends were cut back, 8 bases at V and 8 bases at J, with 20 bases in the middle. Germline V gene lookup returns CDR1 SGHRS and CDR2 YFSETQ. The CDR3 loop reads CASGTGPTNDEQFF. CDR3 bases: TGCGCCAGTGGCACCGGGCCCACCAACGATGAGCAGTTCTTC.

This clonotype was picked up many times. In DNA form, the CDR3 reads TGCGCCAGCAGCCAAGGGGTGTTCAATACGCAGTATTTT. Translation gives CASSQGVFNTQYF. V usage is TRBV4-3 and J usage is TRBJ2-3, with unresolved D. Germline CDR1 is LGHNA and CDR2 is YSLEER. The ends were cut back, 1 base at V and 7 bases at J, with 9 bases in the middle. The CDR3 extends over 13 amino acids.

In its sample, this clonotype was seen many times. V gene TRBV20-1 combines with J gene TRBJ1-4; TRBD1 might be the D (5 bases). V was pared by 0 bases and J by 4 bases, with 15 bases between. The germline V gene encodes CDR1 DFQATT and CDR2 SNEGSKA (reference sequence). The CDR3 length is 16 residues. As DNA, the CDR3 is TGCAGTGCTAGAGAACTCCCGGGACGGAATAATGAAAAACTGTTTTTT. It is translated as CSARELPGRNNEKLFF.

This clonotype was seen many times. This chain links TRBV11-1 with TRBJ2-7; perhaps TRBD1 as D (6 bases). Trimming pared 5 bases from V and 3 bases from J, leaving 14 bases between. The CDR3 has 14 residues. Germline CDR1 and CDR2: SGHAT and FQDESV (reference sequence). CDR3 coding DNA: TGTGCCAGCAGCCCTTCTACAGGGAGCTACGAGCAGTACTTC. Protein: CASSPSTGSYEQYF.

This chain links TRBV7-9 with TRBJ2-3; tentatively, D is TRBD2 (5 bases). Germline CDR1 is SEHNR and CDR2 is FQNEAQ (reference sequence). The V end lost 1 base, the J end lost 5 bases, and 10 bases lay between the germline ends. The CDR3 contains 14 residues. The CDR3 DNA follows: TGTGCCAGCAGCTTAGTCTCCGGGGTAGATACGCAGTATTTT. Protein sequence: CASSLVSGVDTQYF.

The chain links TRBV28 to TRBJ1-5; D might be TRBD1 (6 bases). This CDR3 is 14 amino acids long. The germline CDR1 and CDR2 sequences are MDHEN and SYDVKM. V dropped 6 bases and J dropped 7 bases, with 16 bases sitting between them. CDR3 in DNA: TGTGCCAGCAGCGGACAGATAGGTCAACAGCCCCAGCATTTT. Translation: CASSGQIGQQPQHF.

The sample holds many counts of this clonotype. The V call is TRBV10-3, the J call TRBJ2-5; tentatively, D is TRBD2 (6 bases). The CDR3 is 15 amino acids. Germline V gene sequence: CDR1 ENHRY, CDR2 SYGVKD. V lost 2 bases, J lost 4 bases, and 14 bases lay in between. For the CDR3, the DNA is TGTGCCATCAGTGAGGCACTCGAGGGAGGAGAGACCCAGTACTTC. Amino acid sequence: CAISEALEGGETQYF.

The V call is TRBV12-3 or TRBV12-4, the J call TRBJ1-6; 9 bases agree with TRBD1. There are 15 residues in the CDR3. Trimming at V came to 6 bases and at J to 7 bases, leaving 7 bases not matched to a gene. CDR3 DNA: TGTGCCAGCAGATTGACAGGGGGGGTAAATTCACCCCTCCACTTT. This encodes CASRLTGGVNSPLHF.

This clonotype was observed a handful of times. The DNA of the CDR3 is TGTGCCAGTAGTGTCCAGGGAGGACACAATGAGCAGTTCTTC. Its translation: CASSVQGGHNEQFF. The chain employs TRBV19 and TRBJ2-1, with D perhaps matching TRBD2 (6 bases). Germline lookup yields CDR1 LNHDA and CDR2 SQIVND (reference sequence). V gave up 5 bases and J gave up 5 bases, with 13 bases separating them. This CDR3 comprises 14 residues.

The J gene is TRBJ2-1, the V gene TRBV15; 7 bases are shared with TRBD2. The V gene's germline CDR1 is LNHNV and CDR2 YYDKDF (reference sequence). V shed 0 bases and J 9 bases; nucleotides not matched to a gene: 5. The CDR3 consists of 14 residues. CDR3 residues: CATSRDRTSVEQFF. The DNA of the CDR3 is TGTGCCACCAGCAGAGATCGCACTAGCGTTGAGCAGTTCTTC.

This clonotype has just a few counts. V usage is TRBV5-1 and J usage is TRBJ1-2, with D perhaps TRBD1 (5 bases). Germline-derived CDR1 and CDR2 are SGHRS and YFSETQ. Trimming shortened V by 4 bases and J by 4 bases, and 14 bases separated the two germline ends. The CDR3 spans 14 residues. As DNA, the CDR3 is TGCGCCAGCAGCGACCGGGACGGAGTCTATGGCTACACCTTC. The encoded protein is CASSDRDGVYGYTF.

In DNA, the CDR3 is TGCAGCGTTGCCCCCGCCACGACGGCTTCCTACGAGCAGTACTTC. Its protein product is CSVAPATTASYEQYF. The V and J genes are TRBV29-1 and TRBJ2-7; D unclear. V dropped 4 bases and J dropped 1 base, with 17 bases sitting between them. CDR1 SQVTM and CDR2 ANQGSEA come from the germline V gene. This CDR3 comprises 15 residues.

This chain connects TRBV6-2 or TRBV6-3 to TRBJ2-5, with D possibly matching TRBD2 (5 bases). V was trimmed by 0 bases and J by 3 bases, leaving 14 bases between them. Germline V gene sequence: CDR1 MNHEY, CDR2 SVGEGT. This CDR3 has 16 residues. The CDR3 loop reads CASSYSMAGVEETQYF. CDR3 DNA: TGTGCCAGCAGTTACTCGATGGCCGGGGTAGAAGAGACCCAGTACTTC.

The CDR3: CSARDLGTSATDTQYF. The CDR3 region has the DNA TGCAGTGCTAGAGATCTGGGGACTAGCGCTACAGATACGCAGTATTTT. V and J are TRBV20-1 and TRBJ2-3; 10 nucleotides align to TRBD2. V was pared by 0 bases and J by 3 bases, with 6 bases of the junction left unmatched. This CDR3 region has 16 residues. Germline lookup yields CDR1 DFQATT and CDR2 SNEGSKA (reference sequence).

This clonotype has at least ten counts. The gene calls are TRBV11-2 and TRBJ2-3; no reliable D call. The CDR3 is 14 amino acids. V lost 2 bases and J 5 bases, leaving 11 bases between the germline ends. CDR1 is SGHAT and CDR2 is FQNNGV in the germline V gene. The CDR3 nucleotides read TGTGCCAGCAGCTTATTTATCGGTGGAGATACGCAGTATTTT. It translates to CASSLFIGGDTQYF. The full variable domain, with the rest looked up from reference TRBV11-2 and TRBJ2-3, is EAGVAQSPRYKIIEKRQSVAFWCNPISGHATLYWYQQILGQGPKLLIQFQNNGVVDDSQLPKDRFSAERLKGVDSTLKIQPAKLEDSAVYLCASSLFIGGDTQYFGPGTRLTVL.

The chain carries TRBV5-4 and TRBJ2-5; D is possibly TRBD2 (6 bases). The CDR3 sequence is 14 residues long. The ends were cut back, 5 bases at V and 7 bases at J, with 18 bases in the middle. The germline gives CDR1 SGHNT, CDR2 YYREEE (reference sequence). The CDR3 sequence is CASSSAGRRGTQYF. The CDR3, as DNA: TGTGCCAGCAGTTCGGCGGGGAGGAGGGGGACCCAGTACTTC. The full variable domain, completed using reference TRBV5-4 and TRBJ2-5, is ETGVTQSPTHLIKTRGQQVTLRCSSQSGHNTVSWYQQALGQGPQFIFQYYREEENGRGNFPPRFSGLQFPNYSSELNVNALELDDSALYLCASSSAGRRGTQYFGPGTRLLVL.

Many counts were recorded for this clonotype. This chain connects TRBV5-4 to TRBJ1-2; a possible D gene is TRBD1 (5 bases). V was shortened by 4 bases and J by 4 bases, with 14 bases between the two germline ends. The CDR3 covers 14 residues. CDR1 and CDR2 (germline): SGHNT, YYREEE (reference sequence). The CDR3 nucleotides are TGTGCCAGCAGCGACGAGGGACGAAGCTATGGCTACACCTTC. Protein sequence: CASSDEGRSYGYTF.

The rearrangement uses TRBV24-1 and TRBJ2-3, with 10 positions matching TRBD2. This CDR3 is built from 17 residues. Trimming cost V 3 bases and J 5 bases; bases outside gene matches: 10. CDR1 KGHDR and CDR2 SFDVKD come from the germline V gene. As DNA, the CDR3 is TGTGCCACCAGTGATGACGAAGCGGGAGGGCCTGGAGATACGCAGTATTTT. Translated: CATSDDEAGGPGDTQYF.

This chain joins TRBV29-1 and TRBJ1-1; D gene uncertain. Germline loops: CDR1 SQVTM, CDR2 ANQGSEA. The V and J ends lost 0 bases and 6 bases respectively, with 8 bases between them. The CDR3 sequence is 12 residues long. The CDR3 reads CSVEDAWAEAFF. CDR3 DNA sequence: TGCAGCGTTGAAGACGCATGGGCTGAAGCTTTCTTT.

J is TRBJ2-3 and V is TRBV24-1; D may correspond to TRBD1 or TRBD2 (6 bases each). Germline values: CDR1 KGHDR, CDR2 SFDVKD. Trimming took off 2 bases at V and 5 bases at J, with 13 bases between the two ends. CDR3 length: 15 amino acids. The CDR3 nucleotides are TGTGCCACCAGTGATTCACAGGGTAGCGGAGATACGCAGTATTTT. Translating it yields CATSDSQGSGDTQYF.

This rearrangement joins TRBV20-1 to TRBJ1-1; possibly TRBD1 for D (5 bases). The germline V and J ends were trimmed by 6 bases and 7 bases, with 9 bases remaining between them. Germline CDR1 is DFQATT and CDR2 is SNEGSKA (reference sequence). This CDR3 is built from 10 residues. The CDR3 bases are TGCAGTGCGCGGGACTTTGAAGCTTTCTTT. Translation: CSARDFEAFF.

V usage is TRBV5-1 and J usage is TRBJ2-5, with D uncertain. The V end was cut by 1 base, the J end by 2 bases, with 6 bases between. This CDR3 is 13 amino acids long. CDR1 and CDR2 (germline): SGHRS, YFSETQ. As DNA, the CDR3 is TGCGCCAGCAGCTTGTTGGAACAAGAGACCCAGTACTTC. It codes for CASSLLEQETQYF.

The table lists this clonotype with many counts. The chain has TRBV28 and TRBJ2-7; D remains unclear. Trimming cost V 1 base and J 9 bases, with 7 bases left between them. The germline V gene encodes CDR1 MDHEN and CDR2 SYDVKM. This CDR3 contains 11 residues. The CDR3 is CASSLYGLQYF. DNA of the CDR3: TGTGCCAGCAGTTTATATGGTTTGCAGTACTTC.

V is TRBV10-3 and J is TRBJ2-5, with 10 bases that match TRBD1. V lost 4 bases, J lost 5 bases, and 7 bases stayed unmatched. CDR1 ENHRY and CDR2 SYGVKD come from the germline V gene. The CDR3 loop spans 15 amino acids. The CDR3 here is CAISARQGAGETQYF. As DNA, the CDR3 is TGTGCCATCAGTGCTCGACAGGGGGCTGGTGAGACCCAGTACTTC.

The rearrangement links TRBV18 to TRBJ1-1; D not certain. Germline values: CDR1 KGHSH, CDR2 LQKENI. V was cut by 0 bases and J by 1 base, with 3 bases left in between. The CDR3 is 13 amino acids. Here the CDR3 DNA reads TGTGCCAGCTCACCACCGTGGAACACTGAAGCTTTCTTT. Translating gives CASSPPWNTEAFF.

This clonotype was seen repeatedly, ten times or more. This chain connects TRBV4-1 to TRBJ1-2; TRBD1 is a possible D gene (6 bases). Trimming pared 5 bases from V and 9 bases from J, leaving 19 bases between. CDR3 length: 14 residues. CDR1 and CDR2 (germline): MGHRA, YSYEKL. The CDR3 coding sequence is TGCGCCAGCAGCGCACAGGGAGATCTATGGAGCTACACCTTC. It codes for CASSAQGDLWSYTF.

This clonotype has more than one count but fewer than ten. This chain uses TRBV7-2 with TRBJ2-1; 8 nucleotides agree with TRBD1. Trimming removed 5 bases from V and 4 bases from J; junction bases left unmatched: 7. The CDR3 spans 15 residues. Germline assignment: CDR1 SGHTA and CDR2 FQGNSA. The DNA of the CDR3 is TGTGCCAGCAGCCCCTCCGGACAGGGTTACAATGAGCAGTTCTTC. Residues: CASSPSGQGYNEQFF.